A selection of T cell receptor beta chains follows, all from one sample in a study of blood T cell repertoires in COVID-19. Clones were read by immunoSEQ multiplex PCR, and TCRdb kept only the in-frame ones, dropping some. The sample consists of fewer than 200,000 clones, around 85% of them appearing once. The sample consisted of peripheral blood. The receptors were sampled from a human donor with acute or convalescent COVID-19. The donor label of this sample is uncertain. The CDR3 runs from the conserved cysteine through the conserved F or W. Each record gives: CDR3 DNA, CDR3 protein, D gene, clone size, J gene, V gene. A D gene is named only where the DNA matches it firmly. A clone size is listed for some rows: how often the clone was seen (once, few, many), or a class if it is expanded.

cdr3_nt: TGTGCCAGCAGCCCGCACATATATGGGGGCGGCGTGAATGAAGCTTTCTTT; cdr3_aa: CASSPHIYGGGVNEAFF; d_call: NA; clone_size: NA; j_call: TRBJ1-1; v_call: TRBV3-1/TRBV3-2
cdr3_nt: TGTGCCAGCAGCCCGACGGGCTACGAGCAGTACTTC; cdr3_aa: CASSPTGYEQYF; d_call: NA; clone_size: NA; j_call: TRBJ2-7; v_call: TRBV3-1/TRBV3-2
cdr3_nt: TGTGCCAGCAGCCCTCTTGGGACAATCTCCTACAATGAGCAGTTCTTC; cdr3_aa: CASSPLGTISYNEQFF; d_call: NA; clone_size: NA; j_call: TRBJ2-1; v_call: TRBV5-6
cdr3_nt: TGTGCCAGCAGCCAAGGGGGAGTAAGTGGAGAAAAACTGTTTTTT; cdr3_aa: CASSQGGVSGEKLFF; d_call: NA; clone_size: NA; j_call: TRBJ1-4; v_call: TRBV14
cdr3_nt: TGCGCCAGCAGCCAAGATCGGGCTAGCGGGGGAAATACGCAGTATTTT; cdr3_aa: CASSQDRASGGNTQYF; d_call: TRBD2; clone_size: NA; j_call: TRBJ2-3; v_call: TRBV4-3
cdr3_nt: TGCGCCAGCTCCCCGGGTGGGACAACTACCTACGAGCAGTACTTC; cdr3_aa: CASSPGGTTTYEQYF; d_call: NA; clone_size: NA; j_call: TRBJ2-7; v_call: TRBV5-1
cdr3_nt: TGTGCCAGTAGTATAAAGACAGGGGGTTTCCTGGAGCCCCAGCATTTT; cdr3_aa: CASSIKTGGFLEPQHF; d_call: TRBD1; clone_size: few; j_call: TRBJ1-5; v_call: TRBV19
cdr3_nt: TGTGCCTGGAGCCAAAGGGGAAGGTCCCAAGAGACCCAGTACTTC; cdr3_aa: CAWSQRGRSQETQYF; d_call: NA; clone_size: NA; j_call: TRBJ2-5; v_call: TRBV30
cdr3_nt: TGTGCCAGCAGCTTCGGTATGGAGGCCACTGAAGCTTTCTTT; cdr3_aa: CASSFGMEATEAFF; d_call: NA; clone_size: NA; j_call: TRBJ1-1; v_call: TRBV5-6
cdr3_nt: TGTGCCAGCAGTTTACGGCAGGGAAGCTCCTACGAGCAGTACTTC; cdr3_aa: CASSLRQGSSYEQYF; d_call: NA; clone_size: NA; j_call: TRBJ2-7; v_call: TRBV27
cdr3_nt: TGTGCCAGCTCAGAGGGGGCTGGGAATCAGCCCCAGCATTTT; cdr3_aa: CASSEGAGNQPQHF; d_call: TRBD1; clone_size: NA; j_call: TRBJ1-5; v_call: TRBV18
cdr3_nt: TGTGCCAGCAGCTTACGACAGGGGTACGAAAAACTGTTTTTT; cdr3_aa: CASSLRQGYEKLFF; d_call: TRBD1; clone_size: NA; j_call: TRBJ1-4; v_call: TRBV5-6
cdr3_nt: TGTGCCAGTAGGCCCCAGGGGGGAAACAATCAGCCCCAGCATTTT; cdr3_aa: CASRPQGGNNQPQHF; d_call: TRBD1; clone_size: NA; j_call: TRBJ1-5; v_call: TRBV19
cdr3_nt: TGCGCCAGCAGCCAATCCGGGACACCCAGCTCCTACGAGCAGTACTTC; cdr3_aa: CASSQSGTPSSYEQYF; d_call: NA; clone_size: NA; j_call: TRBJ2-7; v_call: TRBV4-1
cdr3_nt: TGTGCCAGCTCGACAAGGGGGCGGACTGAAGCTTTCTTT; cdr3_aa: CASSTRGRTEAFF; d_call: TRBD1; clone_size: NA; j_call: TRBJ1-1; v_call: TRBV6-5
cdr3_nt: TGCGCCAGCAGCTTGTCTGACAGGGACAGTGGCTACACCTTC; cdr3_aa: CASSLSDRDSGYTF; d_call: TRBD1; clone_size: NA; j_call: TRBJ1-2; v_call: TRBV5-1
cdr3_nt: TGTGCCAGCAGTTCCCCTTCGGTTGAGCAGTACTTC; cdr3_aa: CASSSPSVEQYF; d_call: NA; clone_size: NA; j_call: TRBJ2-7; v_call: TRBV6-2/TRBV6-3
cdr3_nt: TGTGCCATCAGTGAGTCGTTCGGGACATCACTGCCCCAGCATTTT; cdr3_aa: CAISESFGTSLPQHF; d_call: NA; clone_size: NA; j_call: TRBJ1-5; v_call: TRBV10-3
cdr3_nt: TGTGCCAGCCTTAGCGGGGGGGCGGGGCGTGAGCAGTTCTTC; cdr3_aa: CASLSGGAGREQFF; d_call: TRBD2; clone_size: NA; j_call: TRBJ2-1; v_call: TRBV6-5
cdr3_nt: TGTGCCAGTAGTATCACGGGGGGAGGAAATTCACCCCTCCACTTT; cdr3_aa: CASSITGGGNSPLHF; d_call: NA; clone_size: NA; j_call: TRBJ1-6; v_call: TRBV19
cdr3_nt: TGTGCCTGGAGTGGGCCGGGACATACTACAGATACGCAGTATTTT; cdr3_aa: CAWSGPGHTTDTQYF; d_call: NA; clone_size: NA; j_call: TRBJ2-3; v_call: TRBV30
cdr3_nt: TGTGCCATCAGTGACTTGGGGGGATTCCCTTACAATGAGCAGTTCTTC; cdr3_aa: CAISDLGGFPYNEQFF; d_call: NA; clone_size: NA; j_call: TRBJ2-1; v_call: TRBV10-3
cdr3_nt: TGTGCCAGTAGTATAGCGGTCGGAGATACGCAGTATTTT; cdr3_aa: CASSIAVGDTQYF; d_call: NA; clone_size: NA; j_call: TRBJ2-3; v_call: TRBV19
cdr3_nt: TGTGCCAGCAGTGGTGGAGGGATCTCCTACGAGCAGTACTTC; cdr3_aa: CASSGGGISYEQYF; d_call: NA; clone_size: NA; j_call: TRBJ2-7; v_call: TRBV6-2/TRBV6-3
cdr3_nt: TGTGCCAGCAGCCAATGGGACAGGGGTAGAGACAATGAGCAGTTCTTC; cdr3_aa: CASSQWDRGRDNEQFF; d_call: TRBD1; clone_size: NA; j_call: TRBJ2-1; v_call: TRBV3-1/TRBV3-2
cdr3_nt: TGTGCCAGCCGGGGACAGGGGGAGAGGGCCCAGTACTTC; cdr3_aa: CASRGQGERAQYF; d_call: TRBD1; clone_size: NA; j_call: TRBJ2-5; v_call: TRBV19
cdr3_nt: TGCGCCAGCAGCCAAGCGACAGGGTTTGAAAAACTGTTTTTT; cdr3_aa: CASSQATGFEKLFF; d_call: TRBD1; clone_size: NA; j_call: TRBJ1-4; v_call: TRBV4-3
cdr3_nt: TGTGCCTGGAGCAACAGGGGTTCGGATACGCAGTATTTT; cdr3_aa: CAWSNRGSDTQYF; d_call: TRBD1; clone_size: NA; j_call: TRBJ2-3; v_call: TRBV30
cdr3_nt: TGTGCCTGGGGAATAAACAGGGCTGCAGCTTTCTTT; cdr3_aa: CAWGINRAAAFF; d_call: NA; clone_size: once; j_call: TRBJ1-1; v_call: TRBV30
cdr3_nt: TGCAGCGCTTCAGGGCTAGCTGAAGCTTTCTTT; cdr3_aa: CSASGLAEAFF; d_call: NA; clone_size: NA; j_call: TRBJ1-1; v_call: TRBV29-1
cdr3_nt: TGTGCCAGCAGCTCCCCCGACAGGCTCTATGGCTACACCTTC; cdr3_aa: CASSSPDRLYGYTF; d_call: NA; clone_size: NA; j_call: TRBJ1-2; v_call: TRBV5-5
cdr3_nt: TGTGCCAGCAGGGACTCGGGACAGGGGAAGGACTACACCTTC; cdr3_aa: CASRDSGQGKDYTF; d_call: TRBD1; clone_size: NA; j_call: TRBJ1-2; v_call: TRBV25-1
cdr3_nt: TGTGCCAGCAGCCCGAAAGCGGGGGCTCTAACCGGGGAGCTGTTTTTT; cdr3_aa: CASSPKAGALTGELFF; d_call: TRBD2; clone_size: NA; j_call: TRBJ2-2; v_call: TRBV3-1/TRBV3-2